This passage covers 9 T cell receptor beta chains from one sample sequenced in a study of cytomegalovirus exposure and HLA in healthy donors. Profiling relied on immunoSEQ multiplex PCR, and the TCRdb table lists in-frame clones only, not all of them. The sample gives about 140,000 clones, about 86% of which show up once; 7.5% to 10% is in the top ten. The specimen sequenced was PBMCs. These receptor sequences come from a woman aged 18-29 years in good health and CMV-seropositive.

The gene calls are TRBV28 and TRBJ1-5; a possible D gene is TRBD1 (5 bases). CDR3 length equals 14 residues. V gave up 6 bases and J gave up 8 bases, with 17 bases separating them. Germline V CDR1 and CDR2: MDHEN, SYDVKM. CDR3 in DNA: TGTGCCAGCAGCCCGTGGGGAGGAGGGGAGCCCCAGCATTTT. Amino acids: CASSPWGGGEPQHF.

This clone was seen a single time. V gene TRBV27 combines with J gene TRBJ2-5; no reliable D call. V was pared by 5 bases and J by 7 bases, with 20 bases between. Germline V gives CDR1 MNHEY, CDR2 SMNVEV (reference sequence). The CDR3 sequence is 15 residues long. The CDR3 sequence: CASSPLSSTAATQYF. The CDR3 nucleotides are TGTGCCAGCAGTCCCCTATCCTCCACCGCGGCGACCCAGTACTTC.

This chain joins TRBV6-1 and TRBJ1-2; 8 nucleotides line up with TRBD1. Unmatched junction bases numbered 6, after V lost 6 bases and J lost 3 bases. The CDR3 totals 14 residues. Looked up from germline, CDR1 is MNHNS and CDR2 is SASEGT. CDR3 sequence (DNA): TGTGCCAGCAGCCCGACAGGGGCTGACTATGGCTACACCTTC. It codes for CASSPTGADYGYTF.

This chain uses TRBV4-2 with TRBJ2-7; D remains ambiguous. CDR1 and CDR2 from the germline V gene are LGHNA and YNFKEQ. V dropped 6 bases and J dropped 1 base, with 7 bases sitting between them. There are 12 residues in the CDR3. CDR3 sequence: CASSSGSYEQYF. As DNA, the CDR3 is TGTGCCAGCAGTTCGGGTTCCTACGAGCAGTACTTC.

The genes are TRBV19 and TRBJ2-1; D might be TRBD2 (7 bases). The CDR3 consists of 17 residues. Germline V gene sequence: CDR1 LNHDA, CDR2 SQIVND (reference sequence). Trimming removed 3 bases from V and 0 bases from J, with 15 bases in between. CDR3 loop: CASSIFRGGGSYNEQFF. CDR3 sequence (DNA): TGTGCCAGTAGTATTTTTCGAGGGGGGGGCTCCTACAATGAGCAGTTCTTC. Variable domain in full (rest from reference TRBV19 and TRBJ2-1): DGGITQSPKYLFRKEGQNVTLSCEQNLNHDAMYWYRQDPGQGLRLIYYSQIVNDFQKGDIAEGYSVSREKKESFPLTVTSAQKNPTAFYLCASSIFRGGGSYNEQFFGPGTRLTVL.

This clone was seen more than once but under ten times. This chain links TRBV11-2 with TRBJ1-2; D may be TRBD1 (6 bases). Germline loops: CDR1 SGHAT, CDR2 FQNNGV. Trimming shortened V by 7 bases and J by 7 bases, and 19 bases separated the two germline ends. CDR3 size: 14 residues. The CDR3 protein is CASTLGRGGRGYTF. The CDR3, as DNA: TGTGCCAGCACCCTCGGGAGGGGGGGCCGTGGCTACACCTTC. Full variable domain (missing parts from reference TRBV11-2 and TRBJ1-2): EAGVAQSPRYKIIEKRQSVAFWCNPISGHATLYWYQQILGQGPKLLIQFQNNGVVDDSQLPKDRFSAERLKGVDSTLKIQPAKLEDSAVYLCASTLGRGGRGYTFGSGTRLTVV.

Here the CDR3 DNA reads TGTGCCAGCAGCCCCTCGACAGGGTCGGGCAATTCACCCCTCCACTTT. Translating it yields CASSPSTGSGNSPLHF. The V gene is TRBV7-9, the J gene TRBJ1-6, with 7 nucleotides matching TRBD1. This CDR3 spans 16 amino acids. Germline V CDR1 and CDR2: SEHNR, FQNEAQ (reference sequence). The trim removed 5 bases at V and 7 bases at J, leaving 11 bases unmatched.

The CDR3 DNA reads as TGTGCCAGCAGTTTGTTGAACGCGCGGACAGCTAAGTACTTC. This codes for CASSLLNARTAKYF. The gene calls are TRBV27 and TRBJ2-7, with D perhaps TRBD1 (6 bases). V was pared by 3 bases and J by 11 bases, with 20 bases between. Germline values: CDR1 MNHEY, CDR2 SMNVEV (reference sequence). The CDR3 consists of 14 residues.

J is TRBJ2-3 and V is TRBV27; 8 bases match TRBD2. V shed 8 bases and J 8 bases; nucleotides not matched to a gene: 6. Per the germline V gene, CDR1 is MNHEY and CDR2 is SMNVEV (reference sequence). This CDR3 is 12 amino acids long. The CDR3 DNA reads TGTGCCAGCCGAATGGCGGGAGGTACGCAGTATTTT. The encoded protein is CASRMAGGTQYF.